The present entry profiles one TCR beta chain with its context. The antigen is not known. Other nucleotide sequences from this sample produce the same CDR3. Treatment of the sample: oral pan-JAK inhibitor, 5-10 mg twice daily. The investigators collected lesional scalp punch biopsies and peripheral blood from alopecia areata patients. The sorting of PBMCs gave CD4+ and CD8+ T cells. RNA was extracted and reverse transcribed into cDNA as the sequencing template. Repertoires were generated with immunoSEQ multiplex PCR, while TCRdb's copy carries only in-frame clones and drops some. Among approximately 210,000 clones, approximately 47% were seen once, and the ten largest hold 2% to 3%. The entry originates in a study of CD8+ T cells in alopecia areata. Overall study: Treated patients were given 5 to 10 mg oral tofacitinib twice daily. Overall study results and limits: Normal scalp had lower clonality than lesional scalp, with alopecia totalis/universalis lesions showing this most strongly.

The germline V gene encodes CDR1 GTSNPN and CDR2 SVGIG (reference sequence). Trimming took 0 bases from V and 5 from J, leaving 7 bases between them. The CDR3 has 13 residues. The TCR comes from a human donor with alopecia areata. V is TRBV30 and J is TRBJ2-2, with D possibly matching TRBD2 (6 bases). The specimen comprised CD4+ T cells sorted from blood, sampled at roughly week 36, from a patient treated with tofacitinib. CDR3 bases: TGTGCCTGGAGTGTACGGGGGACCGGGGAGCTGTTTTTT. This gives the protein CAWSVRGTGELFF. The full variable domain, with the rest looked up from reference TRBV30 and TRBJ2-2, is SQTIHQWPATLVQPVGSPLSLECTVEGTSNPNLYWYRQAAGRGLQLLFYSVGIGQISSEVPQNLSASRPQDRQFILSSKKLLLSDSGFYLCAWSVRGTGELFFGEGSRLTVL.